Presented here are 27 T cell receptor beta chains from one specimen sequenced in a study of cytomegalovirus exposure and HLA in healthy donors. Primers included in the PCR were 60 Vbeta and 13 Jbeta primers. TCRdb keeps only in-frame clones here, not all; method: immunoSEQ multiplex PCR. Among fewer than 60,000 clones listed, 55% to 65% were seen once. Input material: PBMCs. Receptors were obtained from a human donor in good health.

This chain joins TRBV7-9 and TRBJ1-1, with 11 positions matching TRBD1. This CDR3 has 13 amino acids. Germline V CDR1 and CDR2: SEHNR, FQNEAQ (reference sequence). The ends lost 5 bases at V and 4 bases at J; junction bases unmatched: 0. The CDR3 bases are TGTGCCAGCAGCGGGACAGGGGGCACTGAAGCTTTCTTT. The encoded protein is CASSGTGGTEAFF.

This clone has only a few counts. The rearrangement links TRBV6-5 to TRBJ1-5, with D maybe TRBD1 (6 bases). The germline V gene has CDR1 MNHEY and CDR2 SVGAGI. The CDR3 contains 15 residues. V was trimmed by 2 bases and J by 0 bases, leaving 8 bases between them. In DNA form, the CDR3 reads TGTGCCAGCAGTTACAACAGGGATAGCAATCAGCCCCAGCATTTT. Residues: CASSYNRDSNQPQHF.

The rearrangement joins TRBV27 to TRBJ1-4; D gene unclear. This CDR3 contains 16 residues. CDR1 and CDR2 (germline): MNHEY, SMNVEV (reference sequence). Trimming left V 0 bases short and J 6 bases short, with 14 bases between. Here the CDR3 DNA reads TGTGCCAGCAGTTTATCCTCGGAGCCGCGGTATGAAAAACTGTTTTTT. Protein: CASSLSSEPRYEKLFF.

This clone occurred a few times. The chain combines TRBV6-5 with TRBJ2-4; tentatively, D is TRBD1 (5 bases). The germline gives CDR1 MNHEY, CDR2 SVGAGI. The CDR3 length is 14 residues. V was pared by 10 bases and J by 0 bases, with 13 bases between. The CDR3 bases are TGTGCCACCAAGACAGACATAGCCAAAAACATTCAGTACTTC. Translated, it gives CATKTDIAKNIQYF.

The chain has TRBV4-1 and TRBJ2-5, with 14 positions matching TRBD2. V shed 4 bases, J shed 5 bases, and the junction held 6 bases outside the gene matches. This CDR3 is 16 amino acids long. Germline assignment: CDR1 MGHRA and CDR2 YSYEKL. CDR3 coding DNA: TGCGCCAGCAGCCCTCGACTAGCGGGGGGGTTGGAGACCCAGTACTTC. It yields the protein CASSPRLAGGLETQYF.

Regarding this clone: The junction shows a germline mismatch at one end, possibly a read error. As DNA, the CDR3 is TGTTCCAGCGGAGGGGGGGCCCTGGGGAGCAATCAGCCCCAGCATTTT. Encoded protein: CSSGGGALGSNQPQHF. The V and J genes are TRBV7-9 and TRBJ1-5; the D gene is possibly TRBD1 (6 bases). Germline values: CDR1 SEHNR, CDR2 FQNEAQ (reference sequence). The CDR3 sequence is 16 residues long.

This CDR3 is CASSEGGLGTDTQYF. DNA for the CDR3: TGCGCCAGCAGCGAGGGGGGGCTAGGCACAGATACGCAGTATTTT. The chain has TRBV5-1 and TRBJ2-3; D perhaps matches TRBD2 (7 bases). Germline V gene sequence: CDR1 SGHRS, CDR2 YFSETQ. The V end lost 4 bases, the J end lost 1 base, and 13 bases lay between the germline ends. The CDR3 is 15 amino acids.

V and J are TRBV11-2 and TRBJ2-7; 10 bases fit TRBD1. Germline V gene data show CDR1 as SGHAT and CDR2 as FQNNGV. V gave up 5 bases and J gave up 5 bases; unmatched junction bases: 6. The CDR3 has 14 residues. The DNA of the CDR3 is TGTGCCAGCAGCATAGGGACAGGGGTACACGAGCAGTACTTC. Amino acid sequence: CASSIGTGVHEQYF.

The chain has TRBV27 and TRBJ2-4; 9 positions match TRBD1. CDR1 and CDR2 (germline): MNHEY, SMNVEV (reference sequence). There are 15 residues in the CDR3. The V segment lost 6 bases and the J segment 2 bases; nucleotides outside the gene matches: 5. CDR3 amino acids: CASRPQGASKNIQYF. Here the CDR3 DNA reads TGTGCCAGCAGACCACAGGGGGCGTCCAAAAACATTCAGTACTTC.

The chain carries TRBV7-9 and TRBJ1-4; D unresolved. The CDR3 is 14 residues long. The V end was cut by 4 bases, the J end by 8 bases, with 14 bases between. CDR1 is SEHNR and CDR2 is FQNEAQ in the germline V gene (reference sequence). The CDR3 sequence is CASSSGSSFEKLFF. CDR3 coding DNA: TGTGCCAGCAGCTCCGGGAGCTCCTTCGAAAAACTGTTTTTT.

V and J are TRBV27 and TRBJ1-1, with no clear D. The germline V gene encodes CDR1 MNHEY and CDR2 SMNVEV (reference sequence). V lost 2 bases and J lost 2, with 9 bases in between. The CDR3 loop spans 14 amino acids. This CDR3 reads CASSLEGRNTEAFF. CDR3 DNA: TGTGCCAGCAGTTTAGAGGGCAGAAACACTGAAGCTTTCTTT.

CDR3 region: CASSLSGVHEQYF. CDR3 DNA sequence: TGTGCCAGCAGCTTGTCGGGGGTCCACGAGCAGTACTTC. This rearrangement joins TRBV7-6 to TRBJ2-7, with D perhaps matching TRBD2 (6 bases). The CDR3 runs to 13 residues. The V end was cut by 3 bases, the J end by 5 bases, with 11 bases between. Germline V gene lookup returns CDR1 SGHVS and CDR2 FNYEAQ.

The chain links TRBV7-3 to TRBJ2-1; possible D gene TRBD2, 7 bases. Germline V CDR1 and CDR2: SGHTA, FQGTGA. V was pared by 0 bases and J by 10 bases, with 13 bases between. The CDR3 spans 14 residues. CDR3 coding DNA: TGTGCCAGCAGCTTAACGGGGGGGCCGGGGGAGCAGTTCTTC. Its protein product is CASSLTGGPGEQFF.

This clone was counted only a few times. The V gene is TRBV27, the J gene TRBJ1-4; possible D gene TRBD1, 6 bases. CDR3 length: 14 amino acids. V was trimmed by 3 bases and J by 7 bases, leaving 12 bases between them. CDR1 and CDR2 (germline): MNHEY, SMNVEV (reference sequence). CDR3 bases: TGTGCCAGCAGTTTCCGGGGGGCAAGTGAAAAACTGTTTTTT. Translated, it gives CASSFRGASEKLFF.

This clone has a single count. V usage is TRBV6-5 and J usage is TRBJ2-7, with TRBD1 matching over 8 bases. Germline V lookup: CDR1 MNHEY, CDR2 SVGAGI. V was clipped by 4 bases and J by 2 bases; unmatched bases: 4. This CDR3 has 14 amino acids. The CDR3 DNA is TGTGCCAGCAGTTCACGGACAGGGACCTACGAGCAGTACTTC. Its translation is CASSSRTGTYEQYF.

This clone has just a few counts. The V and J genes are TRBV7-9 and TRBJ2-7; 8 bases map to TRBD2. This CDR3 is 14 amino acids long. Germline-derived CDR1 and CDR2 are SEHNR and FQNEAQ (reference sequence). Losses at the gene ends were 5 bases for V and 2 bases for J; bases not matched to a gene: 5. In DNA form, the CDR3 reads TGTGCCAGCAGCGCCGGGACTAGACCCTACGAGCAGTACTTC. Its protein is CASSAGTRPYEQYF.

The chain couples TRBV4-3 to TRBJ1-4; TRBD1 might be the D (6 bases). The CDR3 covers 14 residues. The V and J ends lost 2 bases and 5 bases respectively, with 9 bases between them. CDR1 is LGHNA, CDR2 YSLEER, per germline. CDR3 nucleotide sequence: TGCGCCAGCAGCCAACTCGGACAGAATGAAAAACTGTTTTTT. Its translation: CASSQLGQNEKLFF.

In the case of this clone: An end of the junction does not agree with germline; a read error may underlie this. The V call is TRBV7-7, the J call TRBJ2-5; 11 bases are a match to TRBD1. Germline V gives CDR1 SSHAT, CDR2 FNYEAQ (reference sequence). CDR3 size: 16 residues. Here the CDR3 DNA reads TGTGCTAGCAGCCCGCCCGGGACAGGGGGACAAGAGACCCAGTACTTC. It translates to CASSPPGTGGQETQYF.

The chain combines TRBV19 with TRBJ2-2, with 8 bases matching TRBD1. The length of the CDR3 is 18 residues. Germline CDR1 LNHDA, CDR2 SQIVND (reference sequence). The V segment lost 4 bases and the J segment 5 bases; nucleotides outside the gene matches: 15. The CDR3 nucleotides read TGTGCCAGTAGTAAACAGGGGGAAGGGTCGTTTAGGACCGGGGAGCTGTTTTTT. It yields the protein CASSKQGEGSFRTGELFF.

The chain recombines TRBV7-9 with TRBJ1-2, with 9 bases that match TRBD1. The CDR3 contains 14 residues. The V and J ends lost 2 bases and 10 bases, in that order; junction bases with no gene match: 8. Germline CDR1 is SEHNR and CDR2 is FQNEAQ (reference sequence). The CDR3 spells CASSLIGTGMYYTF. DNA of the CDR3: TGTGCCAGCAGCTTAATAGGGACAGGGATGTACTACACCTTC.

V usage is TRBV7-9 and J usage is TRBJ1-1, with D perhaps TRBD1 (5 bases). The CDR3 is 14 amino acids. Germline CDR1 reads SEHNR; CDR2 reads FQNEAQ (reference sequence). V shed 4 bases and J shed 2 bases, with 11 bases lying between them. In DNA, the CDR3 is TGTGCCAGCAGCTCGGTGGGGGGAAACACTGAAGCTTTCTTT. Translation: CASSSVGGNTEAFF.

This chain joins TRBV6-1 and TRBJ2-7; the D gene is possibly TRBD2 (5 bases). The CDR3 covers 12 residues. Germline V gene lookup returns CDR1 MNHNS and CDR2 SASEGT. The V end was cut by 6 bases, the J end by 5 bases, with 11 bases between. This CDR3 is CASRGVGDEQYF. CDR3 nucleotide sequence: TGTGCCAGCAGGGGAGTTGGGGACGAGCAGTACTTC.

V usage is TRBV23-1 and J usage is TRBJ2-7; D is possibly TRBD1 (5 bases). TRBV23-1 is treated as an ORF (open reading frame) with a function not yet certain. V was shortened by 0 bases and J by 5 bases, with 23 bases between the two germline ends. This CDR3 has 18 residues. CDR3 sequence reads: CASSQSASTCREWNEQYF. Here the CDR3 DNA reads TGCGCCAGCAGTCAATCCGCGAGTACGTGCAGGGAATGGAACGAGCAGTACTTC.

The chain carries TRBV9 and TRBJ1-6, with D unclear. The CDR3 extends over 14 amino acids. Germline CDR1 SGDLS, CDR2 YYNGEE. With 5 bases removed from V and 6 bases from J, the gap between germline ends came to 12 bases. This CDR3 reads CASRAGALNSPLHF. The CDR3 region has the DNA TGTGCCAGCAGGGCAGGCGCCCTTAATTCACCCCTCCACTTT.

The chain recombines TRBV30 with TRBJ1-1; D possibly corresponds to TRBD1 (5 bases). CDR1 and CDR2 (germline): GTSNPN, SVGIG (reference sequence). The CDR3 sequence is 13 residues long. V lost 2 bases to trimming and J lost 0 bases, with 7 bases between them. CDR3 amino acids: CAWSRTLNTEAFF. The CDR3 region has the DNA TGTGCCTGGAGTCGGACACTGAACACTGAAGCTTTCTTT.

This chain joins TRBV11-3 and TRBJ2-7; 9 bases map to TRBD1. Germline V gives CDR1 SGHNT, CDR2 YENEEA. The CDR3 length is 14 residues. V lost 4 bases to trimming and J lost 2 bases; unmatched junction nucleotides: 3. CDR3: CASSSGQGPYEQYF. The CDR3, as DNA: TGTGCCAGCAGCTCGGGACAGGGCCCCTACGAGCAGTACTTC.

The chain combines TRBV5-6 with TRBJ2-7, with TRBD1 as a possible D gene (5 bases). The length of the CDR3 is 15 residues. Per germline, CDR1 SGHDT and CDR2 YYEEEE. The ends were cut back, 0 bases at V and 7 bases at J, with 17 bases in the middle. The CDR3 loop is CASSLAPSLGREQYF. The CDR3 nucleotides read TGTGCCAGCAGCTTGGCTCCGAGTCTGGGGCGGGAGCAGTACTTC.